This TCR beta chain was recovered during a study of blood T cells in healthy people across ages. CDR3 length equals 17 residues. J gave up 1 base and V 3 bases, and 8 bases lay outside the gene matches. CDR1 is MNHEY, CDR2 SMNVEV, per germline (reference sequence). This clonotype was found a few times. What it binds is not known. Regarding the study as a whole: There was no known CMV status for donors, so expanded clonotype changes were possibly confounded. Underestimates were what the diversity estimates from one million T cells were considered to be.

Next came a second PCR, run for roughly 6 to 11 cycles, which used a sample-barcoded 5' primer along with a J-beta primer mix. Each CDR3 protein is one row after TCRdb ran MiXCR on the 5' RACE reads. In the table there are 1.2 million to 1.5 million distinct CDR3 sequences, around 39% of which are singletons. PBMCs numbering at least 6.5 million were isolated per sample. The chain carries TRBV27 and TRBJ2-3; 9 bases are a match to TRBD2. The sample consisted of blood. This clonotype was obtained from a woman aged 18-29 years in good health. In DNA form, the CDR3 reads TGTGCCAGCAGTTTCCTGGGGATAGCGGGAGGCACAGATACGCAGTATTTT. It specifies CASSFLGIAGGTDTQYF.